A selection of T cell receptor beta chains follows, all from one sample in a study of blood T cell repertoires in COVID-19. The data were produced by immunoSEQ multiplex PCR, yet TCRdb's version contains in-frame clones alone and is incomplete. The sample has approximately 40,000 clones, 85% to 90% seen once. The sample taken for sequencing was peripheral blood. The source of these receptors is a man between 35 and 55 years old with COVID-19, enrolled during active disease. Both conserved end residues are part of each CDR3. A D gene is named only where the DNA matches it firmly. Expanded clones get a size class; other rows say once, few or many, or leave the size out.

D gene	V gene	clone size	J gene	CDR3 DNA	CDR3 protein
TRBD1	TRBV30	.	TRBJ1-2	TGTGCCTGGAGTCACACAGGGGGCAACTATGGCTACACCTTC	CAWSHTGGNYGYTF
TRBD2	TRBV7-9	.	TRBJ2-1	TGTGCCAGCAGCTCCCAGGGACTAGCGGGAGGGCCCGGCAATGAGCAGTTCTTC	CASSSQGLAGGPGNEQFF
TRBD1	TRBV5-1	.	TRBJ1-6	TGCGCCAGCAGCAGGGGACAGCCAAATTCACCCCTCCACTTT	CASSRGQPNSPLHF
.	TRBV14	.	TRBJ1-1	TGTGCCAGCAGCCTCGCCCAGGGGAACACTGAAGCTTTCTTT	CASSLAQGNTEAFF
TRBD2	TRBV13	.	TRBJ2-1	TGTGCCAGCAGCACGGCTAGCGGGGGTGATTCCTACAATGAGCAGTTCTTC	CASSTASGGDSYNEQFF
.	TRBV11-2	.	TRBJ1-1	TGTGCCAGCAGCTTATCAACATTAAACACTGAAGCTTTCTTT	CASSLSTLNTEAFF
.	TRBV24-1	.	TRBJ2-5	TGTGCCACCAGTGTCCCTAGTCAAGAGACCCAGTACTTC	CATSVPSQETQYF
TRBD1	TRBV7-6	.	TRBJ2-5	TGTGCCAGCAGCCCTTCCCCGACAGGGCCGGTCCAAGAGACCCAGTACTTC	CASSPSPTGPVQETQYF
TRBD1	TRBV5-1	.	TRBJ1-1	TGCGCCAGCAGCTTTTCCCTCTTGGACAGGTCCACTGAAGCTTTCTTT	CASSFSLLDRSTEAFF
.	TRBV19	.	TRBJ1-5	TGTGCCTGCTCGGACATCCCCCAGCCCCAGCATTTT	CACSDIPQPQHF
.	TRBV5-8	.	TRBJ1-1	TGTGCCAGCAGCTTACAGAGGAACACTGAAGCTTTCTTT	CASSLQRNTEAFF
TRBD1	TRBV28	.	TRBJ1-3	TGTGCCAGCAGGTTCCAAAACAGGACCACAGGGGTTCGGGCTGGAAACACCATATATTTT	CASRFQNRTTGVRAGNTIYF
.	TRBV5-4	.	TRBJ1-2	TGTGCCAGCAGCTGGATGGGGGGGAACTATGGCTACACCTTC	CASSWMGGNYGYTF
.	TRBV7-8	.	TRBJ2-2	TGTGCCAGCAGTCCTACATCCGGGAACCTTTTCACCGGGGAGCTGTTTTTT	CASSPTSGNLFTGELFF
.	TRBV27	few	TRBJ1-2	TGTGCCAGCAGGGGGACGGGGGGAGGCTACACCTTC	CASRGTGGGYTF
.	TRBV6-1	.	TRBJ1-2	TGTGCCAGCAGTGAAGGGGGGGGTCCCTATGGCTACACCTTC	CASSEGGGPYGYTF
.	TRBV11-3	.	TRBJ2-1	TGTGCCAGCAGCTTGGGGAGAGCCAACAATGAGCAGTTCTTC	CASSLGRANNEQFF
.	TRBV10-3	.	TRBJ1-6	TGTGCCATCAGTGATAGCGTTAGAGAATATAATTCACCCCTCCACTTT	CAISDSVREYNSPLHF
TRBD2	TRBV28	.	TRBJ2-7	TGTGCCAGCAGTTTGTCTAGCGGGGGGGCCTCCTCCTACGAGCAGTACTTC	CASSLSSGGASSYEQYF
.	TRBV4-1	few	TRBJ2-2	TGCGCCAGCAGCCCTTACCGGGACACCTTAAACACCGGGGAGCTGTTTTTT	CASSPYRDTLNTGELFF
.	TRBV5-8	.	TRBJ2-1	TGTGCCAGCAGCTTGGGATACTCCCTGACTGATGAGCAGTTCTTC	CASSLGYSLTDEQFF
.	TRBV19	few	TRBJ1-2	TGTGCCAGTAGTATGGGGGCGACCCAGAATGGCTACACCTTC	CASSMGATQNGYTF
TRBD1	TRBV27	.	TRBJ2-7	TGTGCCAGCAGTTCATGGGACAGAAGGTACGAGCAGTACTTC	CASSSWDRRYEQYF
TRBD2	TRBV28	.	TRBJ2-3	TGTGCCAGCAAAGCGGGGGGCACAGATACGCAGTATTTT	CASKAGGTDTQYF
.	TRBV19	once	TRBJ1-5	TGTGCCAGTAGTATCCCAGGGGTTAGCAATCAGCCCCAGCATTTT	CASSIPGVSNQPQHF
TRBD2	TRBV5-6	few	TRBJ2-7	TGTGCCAGCAGCCGGGGACTAGGGTCCTACGAGCAGTACTTC	CASSRGLGSYEQYF
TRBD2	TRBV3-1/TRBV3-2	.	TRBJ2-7	TGTGCCAGCAGCCAAAGGACTAGCGTCTACGAGCAGTACTTC	CASSQRTSVYEQYF
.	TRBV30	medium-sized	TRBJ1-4	TGTGCCTGGAGAGGAGACAGTACGGGTGAAAAACTGTTTTTT	CAWRGDSTGEKLFF
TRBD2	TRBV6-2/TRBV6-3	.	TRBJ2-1	TGTGCCAGCAGTTACGACGGGGGAGGGTTCTACAATGAGCAGTTCTTC	CASSYDGGGFYNEQFF
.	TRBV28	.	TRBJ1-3	TGTGCCAGCAGGGGGCTATCTGGAAACACCATATATTTT	CASRGLSGNTIYF
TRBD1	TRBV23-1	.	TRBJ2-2	TGCGCCAGCAGTCAATCCGGACAGGGCAAACCCCGCTGGTGCACCGGGGAGCTGTTTTTT	CASSQSGQGKPRWCTGELFF
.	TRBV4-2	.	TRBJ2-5	TGTGCCAGCAGCCCCAGAATCCAAGAGACCCAGTACTTC	CASSPRIQETQYF
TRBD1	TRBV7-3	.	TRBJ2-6	TGTGCCAGCAGCGCCCCTGACAGGGGCAAGACCTCTGGGGCCAACGTCCTGACTTTC	CASSAPDRGKTSGANVLTF
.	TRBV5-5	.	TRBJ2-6	TGTGCCAGCAGAGCCCATCCAGGGGGGACTGGGGCCAACGTCCTGACTTTC	CASRAHPGGTGANVLTF
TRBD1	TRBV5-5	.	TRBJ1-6	TGTGCCAGCAGCGAGGACAGGCGCAAGCCCCTCCACTTT	CASSEDRRKPLHF
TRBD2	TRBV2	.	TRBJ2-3	TGTGCCAGCAGTGATAGCGGGAGGTCGACAGATACGCAGTATTTT	CASSDSGRSTDTQYF
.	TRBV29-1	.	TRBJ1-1	TGCAGCGTTGAGTTGCGGACAAACACTGAAGCTTTCTTT	CSVELRTNTEAFF
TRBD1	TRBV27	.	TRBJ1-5	TGTGCCAGCAGTTTTTCAGGGGGTGAGGGTCAGCCCCAGCATTTT	CASSFSGGEGQPQHF
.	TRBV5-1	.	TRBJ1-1	TGCGCCAGCAGCCAGCAGGGTGGCGGTTCCACTGAAGCTTTCTTT	CASSQQGGGSTEAFF
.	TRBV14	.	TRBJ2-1	TGTGCCAGCAGCCAATTCATGGGCCAAAGCTCCTACAATGAGCAGTTCTTC	CASSQFMGQSSYNEQFF
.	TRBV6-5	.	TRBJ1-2	TGTGCCAGCTCGCGGGGACCAGGGTACTATGGCTACACCTTC	CASSRGPGYYGYTF
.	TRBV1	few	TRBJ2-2	TGCACCAGCAGCGTTATTGGGCCCGGGGAGCTGTTTTTT	CTSSVIGPGELFF
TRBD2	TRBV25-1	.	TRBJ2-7	TGTGCCAGCACGCTATTGGGGAGCGGGGGGGCTAACTACGAGCAGTACTTC	CASTLLGSGGANYEQYF
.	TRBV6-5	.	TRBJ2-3	TGTGCTATTGGAGGGGTTACAGATACGCAGTATTTT	CAIGGVTDTQYF
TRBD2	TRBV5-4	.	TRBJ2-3	TGTGCCAGCAGCTACGGGGGGGGCAGTACAGATACGCAGTATTTT	CASSYGGGSTDTQYF
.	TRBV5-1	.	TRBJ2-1	TGCGCCAGCAAAGTGACAGAAACGGCAAACAATGAGCAGTTCTTC	CASKVTETANNEQFF
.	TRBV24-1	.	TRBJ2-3	TGTGCCACCAGTGATTCCCCTATCACAGATACGCAGTATTTT	CATSDSPITDTQYF
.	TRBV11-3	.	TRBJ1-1	TGTGCCAGCAGCTTCAGCCAGGCGAACACTGAAGCTTTCTTT	CASSFSQANTEAFF
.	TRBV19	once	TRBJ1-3	TGTGCCAGTAGTCCGATCAGCTCTGGAAACACCATATATTTT	CASSPISSGNTIYF
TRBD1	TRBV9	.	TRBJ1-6	TGTGCCAGCAGCGTAGGGACAGGGATCCCCCTCCACTTT	CASSVGTGIPLHF
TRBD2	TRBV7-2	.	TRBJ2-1	TGTGCCAGCAGCTTGACTAGCGGGAGTCAGAGCTCCTACAATGAGCAGTTCTTC	CASSLTSGSQSSYNEQFF
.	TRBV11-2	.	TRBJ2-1	TGTGCCAGCAGCTTCTCCGGTGAGCAGTTCTTC	CASSFSGEQFF
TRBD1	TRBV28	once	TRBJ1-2	TGTGCCACCAAGGGAAGTAAGGGGGCGCCGGGGAACTATGGCTACACCTTC	CATKGSKGAPGNYGYTF
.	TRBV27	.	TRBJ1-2	TGTGCCAGCAGTTTAGGCGGAAACTATGGCTACACCTTC	CASSLGGNYGYTF
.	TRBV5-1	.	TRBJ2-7	TGCGCCAGCAGCTTGGTCGCAGGGTACGAGCAGTACTTC	CASSLVAGYEQYF
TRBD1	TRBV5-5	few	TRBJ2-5	TGTGCCAGCAGCTTGGAGACAGGGTTTAAAGAGACCCAGTACTTC	CASSLETGFKETQYF
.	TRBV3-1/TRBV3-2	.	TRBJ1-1	TGTGCCAGCAGCCAAGACGGGCGGGGGAACACTGAAGCTTTCTTT	CASSQDGRGNTEAFF
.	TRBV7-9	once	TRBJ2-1	TGTGCCAGCAGCTTGTTACCGGGAAATAACAATGAGCAGTTCTTC	CASSLLPGNNNEQFF
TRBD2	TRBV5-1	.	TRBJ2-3	TGCGCCAGCAAAGGGACTAGCGGGAAATCAGATACGCAGTATTTT	CASKGTSGKSDTQYF
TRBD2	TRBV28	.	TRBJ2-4	TGTGCCAGCAGTTTACTGGGGGGGGAAGACATTCAGTACTTC	CASSLLGGEDIQYF